The source of this T cell receptor beta chain is a study of T cell repertoires in cytomegalovirus infection. Findings of the study overall: Totalled public TCR beta family frequency picked out people who carried CMV plus the relevant HLA.

TCRdb processed the reads anew with MiXCR; each CDR3 protein has one entry. The profile shows 150,000 or so distinct CDR3 sequences, 17% of them singletons. On this clonotype: Antigen: not known.

The V gene end was trimmed by 5 bases and the J gene end by 4 bases; junction bases not matched to a gene: 9. The CDR3 totals 15 residues. The chain recombines TRBV12-3 or TRBV12-4 with TRBJ2-3; 7 bases match TRBD1. This TCR derives from a human donor in good health (CMV status not recorded). Some clones in this sample may be carry-over from other donors' samples. Sequencing was carried out using CD8+ T cells from PBMCs. The CDR3 DNA follows: TGTGCCAGCAGTCTCGCCGGGACAGTGGCAGATACGCAGTATTTT. Its protein product is CASSLAGTVADTQYF.